The next 32 T cell receptor beta chains were all read from a single sample in a study of blood T cell repertoires in COVID-19. The table came from immunoSEQ multiplex PCR; TCRdb's copy has only in-frame clones and leaves some out. The sample has roughly 330,000 clones; around 87% are singletons. The sample was PBMCs or T cells enriched from blood (not recorded which). The receptor source for this set is a young woman who had recovered from COVID-19.

This rearrangement joins TRBV20-1 to TRBJ2-1; tentative D call: TRBD2 (5 bases). This CDR3 has 12 residues. Per the germline V gene, CDR1 is DFQATT and CDR2 is SNEGSKA (reference sequence). Trimming removed 3 bases at V and 10 bases at J, with 13 bases between. CDR3 sequence (DNA): TGCAGTGCTAGTGGAGGCCGGGGAGAGCAGTTCTTC. This translates into CSASGGRGEQFF.

CDR3 sequence (DNA): TGTGCCAGCAGTTCACAGGGAAATGTGACACCCCTCCACTTT. Its translation is CASSSQGNVTPLHF. The chain links TRBV28 to TRBJ1-6, with a weak D call TRBD1 (6 bases). Germline V CDR1 and CDR2: MDHEN, SYDVKM. The V end lost 4 bases, the J end lost 11 bases, and 15 bases lay between the germline ends. The CDR3 sequence is 14 residues long.

This clone was detected only a few times. The J gene is TRBJ2-6, the V gene TRBV7-3; D perhaps matches TRBD2 (5 bases). Germline V CDR1 and CDR2: SGHTA, FQGTGA. V lost 4 bases and J lost 2, with 12 bases in between. There are 16 residues in the CDR3. The CDR3 nucleotides read TGTGCCAGCAGCTCATTCCCCGGGGCTGGGGCCAACGTCCTGACTTTC. Residues: CASSSFPGAGANVLTF.

The rearrangement links TRBV5-1 to TRBJ1-4, with TRBD1 matching over 7 bases. Germline lookup yields CDR1 SGHRS and CDR2 YFSETQ. The CDR3 spans 15 residues. With V trimmed by 4 bases and J by 0 bases, 3 bases remained unmatched. CDR3 loop: CASSETGATNEKLFF. The CDR3 DNA reads TGCGCCAGCAGCGAAACAGGGGCAACTAATGAAAAACTGTTTTTT. Filled out from reference TRBV5-1 and TRBJ1-4, the complete variable domain reads KAGVTQTPRYLIKTRGQQVTLSCSPISGHRSVSWYQQTPGQGLQFLFEYFSETQRNKGNFPGRFSGRQFSNSRSEMNVSTLELGDSALYLCASSETGATNEKLFFGSGTQLSVL.

CDR3 region: CASSEQNNQPQHF. The CDR3, as DNA: TGTGCCAGCAGTGAACAGAACAATCAGCCCCAGCATTTT. The rearrangement links TRBV6-1 to TRBJ1-5; D ambiguous. This CDR3 has 13 amino acids. V lost 2 bases and J lost 3, with 5 bases in between. The germline gives CDR1 MNHNS, CDR2 SASEGT.

This clone was observed a few times. The chain recombines TRBV2 with TRBJ1-2; 7 nucleotides align to TRBD1. CDR1 SNHLY and CDR2 FYNNEI come from the germline V gene. V lost 2 bases and J lost 4; bases outside the gene matches: 4. This CDR3 has 14 residues. For the CDR3, the DNA is TGTGCCAGCAGTGAACAGGGGGTTTCCTATGGCTACACCTTC. The encoded protein is CASSEQGVSYGYTF.

The rearrangement uses TRBV5-6 and TRBJ1-3; D is possibly TRBD1 (6 bases). Germline loops: CDR1 SGHDT, CDR2 YYEEEE. The CDR3 has 15 residues. Trimming pared 4 bases from V and 2 bases from J, leaving 13 bases between. CDR3 in amino acids: CASSLMGAAGNTIYF. Here the CDR3 DNA reads TGTGCCAGCAGCCTGATGGGGGCCGCTGGAAACACCATATATTTT.

This sequence joins TRBV27 and TRBJ2-7; a possible D gene is TRBD1 (6 bases). From germline, CDR1 is MNHEY and CDR2 SMNVEV (reference sequence). The CDR3 covers 16 residues. Trimming shortened V by 0 bases and J by 0 bases, and 12 bases separated the two germline ends. CDR3 amino acids: CASSLSLGQSSYEQYF. The DNA for the CDR3 is TGTGCCAGCAGTTTATCCCTCGGACAGAGCTCCTACGAGCAGTACTTC.

In this sample, this clone turned up a few times. V and J are TRBV4-2 and TRBJ2-3; a possible D gene is TRBD2 (5 bases). Germline V gives CDR1 LGHNA, CDR2 YNFKEQ. Trimming shortened V by 0 bases and J by 8 bases, and 15 bases separated the two germline ends. The CDR3 spans 15 residues. DNA for the CDR3: TGTGCCAGCAGCCAAGATACCTCGGGGTTGGTTACGCAGTATTTT. Protein sequence: CASSQDTSGLVTQYF.

The V call is TRBV27, the J call TRBJ1-1; no clear D gene. The V end lost 7 bases, the J end lost 2 bases, and 11 bases lay between the germline ends. Germline CDR1 MNHEY, CDR2 SMNVEV (reference sequence). CDR3 length equals 13 residues. The CDR3 bases are TGTGCCAGCAAGCTCTCCCTTAACACTGAAGCTTTCTTT. It is translated as CASKLSLNTEAFF.

This clone was seen a single time. The chain carries TRBV12-3 or TRBV12-4 and TRBJ1-1; a weak D match, TRBD1 (5 bases). This CDR3 is built from 13 residues. V was shortened by 2 bases and J by 6 bases, with 10 bases between the two germline ends. As DNA, the CDR3 is TGTGCCAGCAGTTTACGGGGGGACGCTGAAGCTTTCTTT. It encodes CASSLRGDAEAFF.

V gene TRBV5-4 combines with J gene TRBJ1-2; 9 nucleotides agree with TRBD1. This CDR3 has 14 amino acids. V shed 4 bases, J shed 5 bases, and the junction held 6 bases outside the gene matches. CDR1 is SGHNT and CDR2 is YYREEE in the germline V gene (reference sequence). The CDR3 bases are TGTGCCAGCAGCCAGACCGGGACAGGGTATGGCTACACCTTC. Translated, it gives CASSQTGTGYGYTF.

The chain couples TRBV3-1 (or the pseudogene TRBV3-2) to TRBJ2-7; TRBD2 matches at 9 bases. The V gene's germline CDR1 is LGHDT and CDR2 YNNKEL (reference sequence). Losses at the gene ends were 2 bases for V and 3 bases for J; bases not matched to a gene: 2. This CDR3 comprises 14 residues. CDR3 DNA sequence: TGTGCCAGCAGCCAACGCGGGGGGGACTACGAGCAGTACTTC. This sequence encodes CASSQRGGDYEQYF.

The rearrangement uses TRBV6-5 and TRBJ2-3, with TRBD2 matching 10 bases. The CDR3 sequence is 15 residues long. V was pared by 5 bases and J by 4 bases, with 6 bases of the junction left unmatched. Germline CDR1 is MNHEY and CDR2 is SVGAGI. The CDR3 nucleotides are TGTGCCAGCAGTCTTAAGCGGGGGGGCCCAGATACGCAGTATTTT. It codes for CASSLKRGGPDTQYF.

Only one count was recorded for this clone. The CDR3 DNA reads TGTGCCAGCAGCCGTTTAAGGGGGGGCGGGGATTCACCTAGCACAGATACGCAGTATTTT. Its protein is CASSRLRGGGDSPSTDTQYF. The chain is built from TRBV5-4 and TRBJ2-3; TRBD2 might be the D (7 bases). This CDR3 has 20 amino acids. Germline V gives CDR1 SGHNT, CDR2 YYREEE (reference sequence). Trimming stripped 4 bases from V and 0 bases from J, with 27 bases between.

The chain is built from TRBV7-9 and TRBJ2-2; no clear D. The germline CDR1 and CDR2 sequences are SEHNR and FQNEAQ (reference sequence). CDR3 length: 14 residues. The V end was cut by 0 bases, the J end by 1 base, with 3 bases between. The CDR3 bases are TGTGCCAGCAGCTTAGCGAGGAACACCGGGGAGCTGTTTTTT. As protein: CASSLARNTGELFF.

The chain couples TRBV28 to TRBJ1-3; TRBD1 aligns across 8 bases. Germline values: CDR1 MDHEN, CDR2 SYDVKM. The trim removed 6 bases at V and 4 bases at J, leaving 20 bases unmatched. The CDR3 covers 19 residues. The CDR3 region is CASSPLSGGPRGAGNTIYF. CDR3 nucleotides: TGTGCCAGCAGCCCCCTGTCAGGGGGCCCCCGTGGAGCGGGAAACACCATATATTTT. The complete variable domain, with remaining parts taken from reference TRBV28 and TRBJ1-3, reads DVKVTQSSRYLVKRTGEKVFLECVQDMDHENMFWYRQDPGLGLRLIYFSYDVKMKEKGDIPEGYSVSREKKERFSLILESASTNQTSMYLCASSPLSGGPRGAGNTIYFGEGSWLTVV.

About this clone: Since a far larger clone is one base different, this is likely a read error. The sample holds other DNA sequences that translate to the same CDR3. V usage is TRBV5-6 and J usage is TRBJ1-1; 7 bases align to TRBD1. The V gene's germline CDR1 is SGHDT and CDR2 YYEEEE. With V trimmed by 4 bases and J by 0 bases, 3 bases remained unmatched. The CDR3 has 14 residues. The CDR3 region has the DNA TGTGCCAGCAGCGGGGACAGCTTGAACACTGAAGCTTTCTTT. It codes for CASSGDSLNTEAFF.

The rearrangement joins TRBV15 to TRBJ2-3; 7 positions agree with TRBD1. The CDR3 spans 15 residues. Germline lookup yields CDR1 LNHNV and CDR2 YYDKDF (reference sequence). Germline trimming cut 0 bases from V and 3 bases from J; bases unmatched to any gene: 3. This CDR3 is CATSRDGTVTDTQYF. The DNA of the CDR3 is TGTGCCACCAGCAGAGATGGGACAGTGACAGATACGCAGTATTTT.

The chain carries TRBV9 and TRBJ1-4; TRBD1 is a possible D gene (6 bases). The CDR3 is 15 residues long. Trimming left V 3 bases short and J 0 bases short, with 9 bases between. Germline CDR1 is SGDLS and CDR2 is YYNGEE. CDR3 DNA: TGTGCCAGCAGCGAAGGACAGTCAACTAATGAAAAACTGTTTTTT. It encodes CASSEGQSTNEKLFF.

The gene calls are TRBV27 and TRBJ1-6, with a tentative D call TRBD1 (6 bases). The CDR3 is made up of 15 amino acids. Trimming took 3 bases from V and 7 from J, leaving 13 bases between them. Germline CDR1 MNHEY, CDR2 SMNVEV (reference sequence). The CDR3 nucleotides are TGTGCCAGCAGTTTCCGGGCAGGGGACAATTCACCCCTCCACTTT. This codes for CASSFRAGDNSPLHF.

The gene calls are TRBV12-5 and TRBJ1-4; tentatively, D is TRBD1 (5 bases). Germline values: CDR1 LGHNT, CDR2 FRNRAP. The CDR3 extends over 13 amino acids. Trimming removed 9 bases at V and 4 bases at J, with 12 bases between. The CDR3, as DNA: TGTGCTAGCCAGGCGGGGGATAATGAAAAACTGTTTTTT. Protein product: CASQAGDNEKLFF.

This chain uses TRBV18 with TRBJ1-3, with D possibly TRBD1 on 5 matching bases. The germline V and J ends were trimmed by 6 bases and 0 bases, with 18 bases remaining between them. Germline V gives CDR1 KGHSH, CDR2 LQKENI. CDR3 length equals 17 residues. This chain's CDR3 is CASSPSQGSSSGNTIYF. The CDR3 DNA reads TGTGCCAGCTCCCCATCCCAGGGTTCGAGCTCTGGAAACACCATATATTTT.

The chain carries TRBV5-1 and TRBJ1-2; no firm D call. Germline V gene sequence: CDR1 SGHRS, CDR2 YFSETQ. Trimming left V 0 bases short and J 4 bases short, with 19 bases between. This CDR3 is built from 17 residues. The CDR3 DNA sequence: TGCGCCAGCAGCTTGGGCGGCCAGGAGGATAGTGCCTATGGCTACACCTTC. Its protein is CASSLGGQEDSAYGYTF.

This chain joins TRBV10-1 and TRBJ1-4; 9 bases match TRBD1. Germline trimming cut 2 bases from V and 4 bases from J; bases unmatched to any gene: 17. There are 20 residues in the CDR3. CDR1 WNHNN and CDR2 SYGVQD come from the germline V gene (reference sequence). The CDR3 sequence is CASSELNRDRDPYGNEKLFF. The DNA of the CDR3 is TGCGCCAGCAGTGAGCTAAACCGGGACAGGGACCCTTACGGTAATGAAAAACTGTTTTTT.

The chain combines TRBV28 with TRBJ2-1, with D possibly matching TRBD2 (7 bases). The germline gives CDR1 MDHEN, CDR2 SYDVKM. This CDR3 contains 20 residues. V was clipped by 7 bases and J by 0 bases, with 28 bases between them. This CDR3 is CASIQSRGGGGGTSYNEQFF. DNA of the CDR3: TGTGCCAGCATCCAATCCCGGGGTGGGGGAGGGGGTACCTCCTACAATGAGCAGTTCTTC.

This clone was recorded once. The chain is built from TRBV2 and TRBJ1-6; 7 positions match TRBD1. Per germline, CDR1 SNHLY and CDR2 FYNNEI. The CDR3 length is 15 residues. V trimming: 6 bases; J trimming: 9 bases; junction bases outside the gene matches: 11. The CDR3 nucleotides read TGTGCCAGCAGGTCGACAGGGACCGACTTTTCACCCCTCCACTTT. Translated: CASRSTGTDFSPLHF.

The V and J genes are TRBV18 and TRBJ2-5; 9 bases match TRBD1. J lost 5 bases, V lost 4 bases, and 11 bases had no gene match. The CDR3 sequence is 16 residues long. From germline, CDR1 is KGHSH and CDR2 LQKENI. In DNA form, the CDR3 reads TGTGCCAGCTCACTGAAACAGGGGGCGGTTGGTGAGACCCAGTACTTC. It codes for CASSLKQGAVGETQYF. The full variable domain, completed using reference TRBV18 and TRBJ2-5, is NAGVMQNPRHLVRRRGQEARLRCSPMKGHSHVYWYRQLPEEGLKFMVYLQKENIIDESGMPKERFSAEFPKEGPSILRIQQVVRGDSAAYFCASSLKQGAVGETQYFGPGTRLLVL.

V gene TRBV18 combines with J gene TRBJ1-2; 9 bases are a match to TRBD1. After removal of 5 bases from V and 1 base from J, the junction contained 5 bases not matched to a gene. CDR3 length: 15 residues. Germline values: CDR1 KGHSH, CDR2 LQKENI. The CDR3 here is CASSSGTGNNYGYTF. The CDR3 nucleotides are TGTGCCAGCTCATCAGGGACAGGGAATAACTATGGCTACACCTTC.

The chain recombines TRBV28 with TRBJ1-4; D remains unclear. Germline CDR1 reads MDHEN; CDR2 reads SYDVKM. V was shortened by 3 bases and J by 4 bases, with 9 bases between the two germline ends. The CDR3 loop spans 14 amino acids. CDR3 loop: CASSFRSNNEKLFF. In nucleotides, the CDR3 is TGTGCCAGCAGTTTCAGGTCGAATAATGAAAAACTGTTTTTT. The full variable domain, its missing parts supplied by reference TRBV28 and TRBJ1-4, is DVKVTQSSRYLVKRTGEKVFLECVQDMDHENMFWYRQDPGLGLRLIYFSYDVKMKEKGDIPEGYSVSREKKERFSLILESASTNQTSMYLCASSFRSNNEKLFFGSGTQLSVL.

The chain uses TRBV10-3 and TRBJ2-3, with a tentative D call TRBD1 (5 bases). Per the germline V gene, CDR1 is ENHRY and CDR2 is SYGVKD. The V and J ends lost 3 bases and 4 bases respectively, with 8 bases between them. The CDR3 is 13 amino acids. In nucleotides, the CDR3 is TGTGCCATCAGTGAATGGGGCGCAGATACGCAGTATTTT. It translates to CAISEWGADTQYF.

This chain uses TRBV15 with TRBJ2-2; 8 positions agree with TRBD1. The ends lost 0 bases at V and 6 bases at J; junction bases unmatched: 3. Germline CDR1 LNHNV, CDR2 YYDKDF (reference sequence). The CDR3 contains 15 residues. CDR3 nucleotides: TGTGCCACCAGCAGAGACAGGGGGCGAGCCGGGGAGCTGTTTTTT. This translates into CATSRDRGRAGELFF. Full variable domain (rest looked up from reference TRBV15 and TRBJ2-2): DAMVIQNPRYQVTQFGKPVTLSCSQTLNHNVMYWYQQKSSQAPKLLFHYYDKDFNNEADTPDNFQSRRPNTSFCFLDIRSPGLGDTAMYLCATSRDRGRAGELFFGEGSRLTVL.